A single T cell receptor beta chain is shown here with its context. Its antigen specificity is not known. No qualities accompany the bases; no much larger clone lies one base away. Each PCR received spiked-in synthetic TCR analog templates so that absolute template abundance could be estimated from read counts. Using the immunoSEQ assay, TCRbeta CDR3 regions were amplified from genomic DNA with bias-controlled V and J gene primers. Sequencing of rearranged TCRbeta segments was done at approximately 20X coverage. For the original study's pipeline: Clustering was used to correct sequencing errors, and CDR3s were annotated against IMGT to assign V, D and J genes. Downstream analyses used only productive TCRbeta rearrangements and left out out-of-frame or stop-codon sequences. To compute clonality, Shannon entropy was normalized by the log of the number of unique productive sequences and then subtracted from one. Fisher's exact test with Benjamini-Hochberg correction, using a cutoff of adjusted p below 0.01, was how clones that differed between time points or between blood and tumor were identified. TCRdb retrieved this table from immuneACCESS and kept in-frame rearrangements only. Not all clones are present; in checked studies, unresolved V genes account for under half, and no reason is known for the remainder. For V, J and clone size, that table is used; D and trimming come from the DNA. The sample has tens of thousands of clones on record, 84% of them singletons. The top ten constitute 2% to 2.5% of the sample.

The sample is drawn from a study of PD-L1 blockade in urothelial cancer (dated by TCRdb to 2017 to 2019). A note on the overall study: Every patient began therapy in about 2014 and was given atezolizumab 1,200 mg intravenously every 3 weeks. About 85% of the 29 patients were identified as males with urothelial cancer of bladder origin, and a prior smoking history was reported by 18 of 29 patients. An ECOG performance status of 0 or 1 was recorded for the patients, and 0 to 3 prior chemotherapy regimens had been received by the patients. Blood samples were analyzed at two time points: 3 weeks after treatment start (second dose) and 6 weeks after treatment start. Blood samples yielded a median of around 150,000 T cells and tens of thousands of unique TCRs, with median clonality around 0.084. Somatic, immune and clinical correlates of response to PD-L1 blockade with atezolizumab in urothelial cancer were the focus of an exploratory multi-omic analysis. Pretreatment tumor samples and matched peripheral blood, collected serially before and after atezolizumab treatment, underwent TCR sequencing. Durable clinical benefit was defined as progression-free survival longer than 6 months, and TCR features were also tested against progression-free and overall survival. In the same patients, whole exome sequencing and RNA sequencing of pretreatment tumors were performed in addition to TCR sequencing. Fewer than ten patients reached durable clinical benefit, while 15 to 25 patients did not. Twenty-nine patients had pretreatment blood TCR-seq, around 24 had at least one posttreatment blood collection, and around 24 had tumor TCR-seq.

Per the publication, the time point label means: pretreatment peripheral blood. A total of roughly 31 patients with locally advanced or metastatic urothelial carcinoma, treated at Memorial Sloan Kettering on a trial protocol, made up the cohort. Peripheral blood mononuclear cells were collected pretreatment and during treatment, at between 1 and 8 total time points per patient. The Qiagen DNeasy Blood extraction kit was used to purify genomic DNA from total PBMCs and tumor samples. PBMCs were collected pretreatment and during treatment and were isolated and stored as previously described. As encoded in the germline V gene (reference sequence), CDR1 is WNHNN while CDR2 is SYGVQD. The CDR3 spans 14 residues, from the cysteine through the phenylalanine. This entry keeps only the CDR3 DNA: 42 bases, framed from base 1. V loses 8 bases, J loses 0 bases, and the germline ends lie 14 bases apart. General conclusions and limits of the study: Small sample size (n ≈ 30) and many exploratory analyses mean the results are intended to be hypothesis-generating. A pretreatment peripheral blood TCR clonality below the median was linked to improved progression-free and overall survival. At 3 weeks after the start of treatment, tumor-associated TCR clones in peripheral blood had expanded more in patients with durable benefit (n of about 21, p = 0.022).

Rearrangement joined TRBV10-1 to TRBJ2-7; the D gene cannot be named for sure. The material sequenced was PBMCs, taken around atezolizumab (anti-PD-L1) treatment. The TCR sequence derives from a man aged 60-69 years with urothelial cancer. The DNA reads TGCGCCAGCTCCCCGGGTTCCAGCTCCTACGAGCAGTACTTC. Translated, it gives CASSPGSSSYEQYF.